The entry that follows covers one T cell receptor beta chain sequence. Its antigen remains unknown. Included in the TCR beta cDNA libraries were unique molecular identifiers. T cells numbering about 0.95 to 11 million gave rise to a few hundred thousand cDNA molecules. A single record per CDR3 protein comes from TCRdb applying MiXCR to the PCR reads. This repertoire shows 400,000 to 500,000 distinct CDR3 sequences, about 39% found once; its top ten account for roughly 8.2%. CDR1 and CDR2 from the germline V gene are SGHTA and FQGNSA. Trimming cost V 0 bases and J 0 bases, with 9 bases left between them. The CDR3 contains 16 residues. The entry originates in a study of post-analysis software for immune sequencing data. Study-wide results and limits: Relative to controls, patients had several TRBV segments at higher frequency, with TRBV5-6, TRBV5-1 and TRBV20-1 among these. Those with multiple sclerosis, the patient group, showed significantly lower normalized Chao1 diversity than controls. Clustering by F measure revealed strong co-clustering among samples prepared together in one batch.

This TCR derives from a girl aged 2 to 10 with multiple sclerosis. Sequencing used blood. V is TRBV7-2 and J is TRBJ2-1; D gene unclear. CDR3 amino acids: CASSLAALSSYNEQFF. CDR3 in DNA: TGTGCCAGCAGCTTAGCGGCCCTGAGCTCCTACAATGAGCAGTTCTTC.